This TCR beta chain was documented in a study of OX40 agonist ivuxolimab in advanced cancers. General study results and limits: Researchers did not determine the expanded peripheral T cells' antigen specificity. At 0.1 to 3.0 mg/kg, clonal expansion of CD4+ and CD8+ blood T cells had occurred by week 6.

Germline-derived CDR1 and CDR2 are LNHDA and SQIVND (reference sequence). The CDR3 has 13 amino acids. The ends lost 7 bases at V and 8 bases at J; junction bases unmatched: 11. About this clone itself: The antigen remains unidentified.

Produced via immunoSEQ multiplex PCR; TCRdb's table is partial and in-frame only. The top ten clones hold roughly 30% of a sample with about 27,000 clones, 81% of them seen once. Sequencing used CD4+ or CD8+ T cells sorted from blood, obtained in a trial of the OX40 agonist ivuxolimab. The rearrangement links TRBV19 to TRBJ2-7, with TRBD1 matching over 7 bases. This sequence was found in an adult with an advanced solid tumor such as melanoma, head and neck, liver or kidney cancer. The CDR3 reads CASTPGDSFKQYF. The CDR3 nucleotides read TGTGCCAGTACCCCTGGGGACAGTTTCAAGCAGTACTTC.